A single sample gave rise to the 29 T cell receptor beta chains below, sequenced in a study of blood T cell repertoires in COVID-19. This table comes from immunoSEQ multiplex PCR, and its TCRdb copy is limited to in-frame clones, with some not included. The repertoire holds roughly 230,000 clones, with approximately 88% as singletons. Sequenced: peripheral blood. Source of these receptors: a man aged 35 to 55 with acute or convalescent COVID-19.

The chain joins TRBV9 to TRBJ2-7; 10 bases fit TRBD2. The CDR3 extends over 17 amino acids. After removal of 4 bases from V and 7 bases from J, the junction contained 17 bases not matched to a gene. Germline CDR1 SGDLS, CDR2 YYNGEE. The CDR3 DNA sequence: TGTGCCAGCAGCTTTAGTTCTCGGACTAGCGGAGCTGGTGAGCAGTACTTC. It codes for CASSFSSRTSGAGEQYF.

Here the CDR3 reads CASSYPGLGGWEQYF. The CDR3 DNA sequence: TGTGCCAGCAGCTACCCGGGACTAGGGGGTTGGGAGCAGTACTTC. The chain links TRBV25-1 to TRBJ2-7; 8 nucleotides line up with TRBD2. The J segment lost 7 bases and the V segment lost 6 bases, leaving 14 bases of the junction unmatched. CDR1 MGHDK and CDR2 SYGVNS come from the germline V gene. The CDR3 runs 15 residues.

The chain is built from TRBV12-3 or TRBV12-4 and TRBJ2-2; D gene ambiguous. The V gene lost 5 bases and the J gene lost 5 bases, with 6 bases spanning the gap. The CDR3 contains 12 residues. CDR3 region: CASSLRTGELFF. For the CDR3, the DNA is TGTGCCAGCAGTCTGAGGACCGGGGAGCTGTTTTTT.

The chain employs TRBV10-3 and TRBJ2-1, with 9 bases matching TRBD2. The CDR3 totals 14 residues. The germline CDR1 and CDR2 sequences are ENHRY and SYGVKD. The V gene end was trimmed by 6 bases and the J gene end by 1 base; junction bases not matched to a gene: 1. The CDR3 loop is CAIRAGGSYNEQFF. Written as DNA, the CDR3 is TGTGCCATCAGAGCGGGAGGTTCCTACAATGAGCAGTTCTTC.

This chain joins TRBV7-2 and TRBJ1-3; no reliable D call. This CDR3 is built from 13 residues. Germline V gene sequence: CDR1 SGHTA, CDR2 FQGNSA. With 5 bases removed from V and 2 bases from J, the gap between germline ends came to 7 bases. CDR3 coding DNA: TGTGCCAGCAGCGCAACACCTGGAAACACCATATATTTT. This gives the protein CASSATPGNTIYF.

DNA for the CDR3: TGTGCCTGGAGCCTCCTCGGCACAGGGGACACTGAAGCTTTCTTT. Amino acids: CAWSLLGTGDTEAFF. The chain couples TRBV30 to TRBJ1-1; the match to TRBD1 covers 7 bases. The CDR3 is made up of 15 amino acids. V was clipped by 3 bases and J by 3 bases; unmatched bases: 10. CDR1 is GTSNPN and CDR2 is SVGIG in the germline V gene (reference sequence).

V usage is TRBV14 and J usage is TRBJ1-4, with unresolved D. Trimming cost V 5 bases and J 8 bases, with 15 bases left between them. The germline V gene encodes CDR1 SGHDN and CDR2 FVKESK. The CDR3 length is 14 residues. This chain's CDR3 is CASSSAPAGEKLFF. The CDR3 DNA reads TGTGCCAGCAGCTCGGCTCCGGCGGGGGAAAAACTGTTTTTT.

This clone was picked up one time. The rearrangement links TRBV29-1 to TRBJ2-1; the D gene is possibly TRBD1 (5 bases). Trimming left V 5 bases short and J 0 bases short, with 14 bases between. Germline CDR1 is SQVTM and CDR2 is ANQGSEA. This CDR3 region has 15 residues. CDR3 nucleotide sequence: TGCAGCGTTAGACAGCTCCAAAGCTCCTACAATGAGCAGTTCTTC. Its translation is CSVRQLQSSYNEQFF.

CDR3: CASSSPRLAGRTDTQYF. The CDR3 DNA reads TGTGCCAGCAGTTCTCCTCGACTGGCGGGACGCACAGATACGCAGTATTTT. The chain couples TRBV7-9 to TRBJ2-3; TRBD2 is a possible D gene (6 bases). CDR3 size: 17 residues. Germline assignment: CDR1 SEHNR and CDR2 FQNEAQ (reference sequence). V was cut by 6 bases and J by 1 base, with 20 bases left in between.

This sequence joins TRBV9 and TRBJ1-2, with D hard to call. Germline V gene data show CDR1 as SGDLS and CDR2 as YYNGEE. Trimming took off 6 bases at V and 8 bases at J, with 17 bases between the two ends. This CDR3 spans 13 amino acids. The CDR3 nucleotides are TGTGCCAGCACCCCCAGGCCCGGGAGAGGCTACACCTTC. Translation: CASTPRPGRGYTF.

The chain has TRBV5-1 and TRBJ1-1; the match to TRBD1 covers 9 bases. The germline V gene has CDR1 SGHRS and CDR2 YFSETQ. The junction had 19 bases not matched to a gene; V was cut back by 9 bases and J by 10 bases. The CDR3 consists of 15 residues. CDR3 loop: CATGREQGAASGAFF. DNA of the CDR3: TGCGCCACCGGAAGAGAACAGGGGGCGGCTTCAGGAGCTTTCTTT.

V gene TRBV7-8 combines with J gene TRBJ1-5, with TRBD1 as a possible D gene (6 bases). Germline V gene lookup returns CDR1 SGHVS and CDR2 FQNEAQ. The V end lost 10 bases, the J end lost 2 bases, and 18 bases lay between the germline ends. The CDR3 loop spans 15 amino acids. The CDR3 coding sequence is TGTGCCACCAGTCAGAGGGGGTCTGGCAATCAGCCCCAGCATTTT. Residues: CATSQRGSGNQPQHF.

This chain connects TRBV12-3 or TRBV12-4 to TRBJ1-4; D remains ambiguous. Trimming stripped 5 bases from V and 11 bases from J, with 12 bases between. The CDR3 spans 12 residues. The CDR3 loop reads CASSRDSGKLFF. The CDR3 DNA follows: TGTGCCAGCAGTCGGGATAGCGGGAAACTGTTTTTT.

The chain joins TRBV27 to TRBJ1-1, with TRBD1 matching 10 bases. Trimming at V came to 6 bases and at J to 0 bases, leaving 7 bases not matched to a gene. This CDR3 has 16 amino acids. Germline V gene sequence: CDR1 MNHEY, CDR2 SMNVEV (reference sequence). DNA for the CDR3: TGTGCCAGCAGATCCGACAGGGGGCCCCTGAACACTGAAGCTTTCTTT. Amino acids: CASRSDRGPLNTEAFF.

The J gene is TRBJ2-7, the V gene TRBV5-1; 10 bases are shared with TRBD2. CDR1 SGHRS and CDR2 YFSETQ come from the germline V gene. Unmatched junction bases numbered 10, after V lost 6 bases and J lost 4 bases. The CDR3 covers 15 residues. DNA of the CDR3: TGCGCCAGCAACGCAGCTAGCGGGAGAATTTACGAGCAGTACTTC. This gives the protein CASNAASGRIYEQYF.

The chain carries TRBV10-3 and TRBJ2-7; 10 nucleotides agree with TRBD1. The CDR3 sequence is 15 residues long. V was clipped by 0 bases and J by 7 bases; unmatched bases: 6. Germline CDR1 and CDR2: ENHRY and SYGVKD. The CDR3 DNA sequence: TGTGCCATCAGTGAGTCCGGGACAGGGGATGATGAGCAGTACTTC. Residues: CAISESGTGDDEQYF.

The chain is built from TRBV6-5 and TRBJ1-2; perhaps TRBD1 as D (5 bases). This CDR3 comprises 15 residues. The V end lost 2 bases, the J end lost 5 bases, and 15 bases lay between the germline ends. The germline V gene has CDR1 MNHEY and CDR2 SVGAGI. CDR3: CASSYGAGRGYGYTF. The CDR3 nucleotides read TGTGCCAGCAGTTACGGAGCAGGGCGTGGGTATGGCTACACCTTC.

This clone was seen a few times. The chain is built from TRBV29-1 and TRBJ2-1; TRBD1 is a possible D gene (6 bases). The CDR3 is made up of 11 amino acids. CDR1 is SQVTM, CDR2 ANQGSEA, per germline. V shed 4 bases and J shed 10 bases, with 11 bases lying between them. CDR3 DNA sequence: TGCAGCGTTGGCCCGGGACAAGAGCAGTTCTTC. This sequence encodes CSVGPGQEQFF.

This chain joins TRBV6-6 and TRBJ1-4, with D tentatively TRBD1 (5 bases). The CDR3 length is 14 residues. Looked up from germline, CDR1 is MNHNY and CDR2 is SVGAGI (reference sequence). V was trimmed by 6 bases and J by 7 bases, leaving 15 bases between them. DNA for the CDR3: TGTGCCAGCAGCAAGGCGGGGGATGGTGAAAAACTGTTTTTT. Translated: CASSKAGDGEKLFF.

This clone showed up just a few times. The chain joins TRBV30 to TRBJ1-3; D not resolved. The CDR3 spans 14 residues. Trimming took off 2 bases at V and 0 bases at J, with 8 bases between the two ends. Germline V CDR1 and CDR2: GTSNPN, SVGIG (reference sequence). CDR3 protein: CAWSSETSGNTIYF. The CDR3 coding sequence is TGTGCCTGGAGTTCGGAGACCTCTGGAAACACCATATATTTT.

The genes are TRBV6-6 and TRBJ2-1; D is possibly TRBD1 (7 bases). Germline CDR1 MNHNY, CDR2 SVGAGI (reference sequence). This CDR3 comprises 13 residues. The CDR3 is CAVRQGVGGEQFF. DNA of the CDR3: TGTGCAGTAAGACAGGGTGTGGGGGGTGAGCAGTTCTTC.

The V and J genes are TRBV7-8 and TRBJ1-3; 7 bases line up with TRBD1. The V segment lost 3 bases and the J segment 4 bases; nucleotides outside the gene matches: 6. Germline loops: CDR1 SGHVS, CDR2 FQNEAQ. The CDR3 extends over 15 amino acids. The CDR3 DNA sequence: TGTGCCAGCAGCTTGAACCAGGGGGAGGGAAACACCATATATTTT. Amino acids: CASSLNQGEGNTIYF.

This clone was observed a single time. The chain employs TRBV7-8 and TRBJ1-2; 7 nucleotides align to TRBD1. Looked up from germline, CDR1 is SGHVS and CDR2 is FQNEAQ. The junction had 11 bases not matched to a gene; V was cut back by 5 bases and J by 5 bases. CDR3 length: 15 amino acids. The CDR3: CASSPGQVNYYGYTF. CDR3 sequence (DNA): TGTGCCAGCAGCCCCGGACAGGTTAACTATTATGGCTACACCTTC. The full variable domain, with the rest looked up from reference TRBV7-8 and TRBJ1-2, is GAGVSQSPRYKVAKRGQDVALRCDPISGHVSLFWYQQALGQGPEFLTYFQNEAQLDKSGLPSDRFFAERPEGSVSTLKIQRTQQEDSAVYLCASSPGQVNYYGYTFGSGTRLTVV.

This clone was counted a single time. J is TRBJ1-4 and V is TRBV4-3, with 10 bases fitting TRBD1. The CDR3 runs 16 residues. The V segment lost 1 base and the J segment 8 bases; nucleotides outside the gene matches: 7. CDR1 LGHNA and CDR2 YSLEER come from the germline V gene. The CDR3 DNA reads as TGCGCCAGCAGCCAAGGACGGGACAGGGGTGGCGAAAAACTGTTTTTT. Translated: CASSQGRDRGGEKLFF.

The rearrangement uses TRBV28 and TRBJ1-2, with TRBD1 matching 7 bases. Germline CDR1 MDHEN, CDR2 SYDVKM. The CDR3 contains 14 residues. Trimming at V came to 1 base and at J to 4 bases, leaving 3 bases not matched to a gene. DNA of the CDR3: TGTGCCAGCAGTTTATCCGGACAGGTCTATGGCTACACCTTC. This gives the protein CASSLSGQVYGYTF.

A few counts support this clone. The chain carries TRBV5-4 and TRBJ1-6; 7 nucleotides align to TRBD1. V was pared by 5 bases and J by 6 bases, with 8 bases of the junction left unmatched. CDR3 length equals 15 residues. Germline values: CDR1 SGHNT, CDR2 YYREEE (reference sequence). Written as DNA, the CDR3 is TGTGCCAGCAGTGAACCGGGACAGCTTAATTCACCCCTCCACTTT. Residues: CASSEPGQLNSPLHF.

This chain connects TRBV6-5 to TRBJ1-3; D gene ambiguous. The V gene lost 5 bases and the J gene lost 0 bases, with 8 bases spanning the gap. The length of the CDR3 is 14 residues. The germline gives CDR1 MNHEY, CDR2 SVGAGI. The CDR3 DNA sequence: TGTGCCAGCAGTCCAGGATTCTCTGGAAACACCATATATTTT. The encoded protein is CASSPGFSGNTIYF.

The rearrangement uses TRBV2 and TRBJ2-7, with D maybe TRBD1 (5 bases). Germline V lookup: CDR1 SNHLY, CDR2 FYNNEI. The CDR3 covers 14 residues. V was trimmed by 7 bases and J by 0 bases, leaving 13 bases between them. CDR3 loop: CASIMQGNSYEQYF. CDR3 DNA: TGTGCCAGCATTATGCAGGGAAACTCCTACGAGCAGTACTTC.

V and J are TRBV2 and TRBJ2-7, with a weak D call TRBD2 (6 bases). The germline CDR1 and CDR2 sequences are SNHLY and FYNNEI. The CDR3 has 14 amino acids. V lost 7 bases, J lost 0 bases, and 13 bases lay in between. The CDR3 DNA sequence: TGTGCCAGCATCATGGGACTGTACTCCTACGAGCAGTACTTC. This sequence encodes CASIMGLYSYEQYF.